The 9 T cell receptor beta chains in this list originate from one sample, sequenced in a study of radiotherapy plus CTLA-4 blockade in lung cancer. Clones were read by immunoSEQ multiplex PCR, and TCRdb kept only the in-frame ones, dropping some. The sample contains about 51,000 clones, around 79% of which appear only once. Sequences were derived from peripheral blood, sampled from a patient treated with radiotherapy plus ipilimumab. These receptors were obtained from a human donor with non-small cell lung cancer who had a complete response to radiotherapy plus ipilimumab.

The chain is built from TRBV18 and TRBJ1-2; D perhaps matches TRBD1 (6 bases). This CDR3 comprises 13 residues. V lost 3 bases to trimming and J lost 4 bases, with 9 bases between them. Germline CDR1 and CDR2: KGHSH and LQKENI. The CDR3 loop is CASSPGHSYGYTF. The CDR3 DNA sequence: TGTGCCAGCTCACCGGGACATTCCTATGGCTACACCTTC.

This clone was recorded a few times. The chain couples TRBV4-1 to TRBJ1-4; the D gene is possibly TRBD1 (6 bases). The CDR3 totals 15 residues. Germline-derived CDR1 and CDR2 are MGHRA and YSYEKL. V was clipped by 4 bases and J by 6 bases, with 15 bases between them. The CDR3 DNA is TGCGCCAGCAGCCCATCTGGTACAGGGTATGAAAAACTGTTTTTT. This sequence encodes CASSPSGTGYEKLFF.

The chain recombines TRBV19 with TRBJ2-5, with 7 bases identical to TRBD2. CDR3 length: 14 residues. The germline gives CDR1 LNHDA, CDR2 SQIVND (reference sequence). J was trimmed by 4 bases and V by 3 bases; bases with no gene match: 5. CDR3 in amino acids: CASSIRGRAETQYF. The CDR3 nucleotides read TGTGCCAGTAGTATTCGGGGGAGGGCAGAGACCCAGTACTTC.

The V gene is TRBV19, the J gene TRBJ2-7, with D tentatively TRBD2 (6 bases). The CDR3 totals 14 residues. Trimming took off 3 bases at V and 0 bases at J, with 9 bases between the two ends. CDR1 and CDR2 from the germline V gene are LNHDA and SQIVND (reference sequence). The CDR3 DNA is TGTGCCAGTAGTATGGCGGGGAACTCCTACGAGCAGTACTTC. Translated: CASSMAGNSYEQYF.

The sample holds a few counts of this clone. Distinct nucleotide sequences in the sample also encode this CDR3. This chain links TRBV6-5 with TRBJ1-3; TRBD1 might be the D (5 bases). Trimming removed 2 bases at V and 0 bases at J, with 5 bases between. CDR3 length: 14 amino acids. Germline CDR1 MNHEY, CDR2 SVGAGI. DNA of the CDR3: TGTGCCAGCAGTTACAGGGGCTCTGGAAACACCATATATTTT. Translated, it gives CASSYRGSGNTIYF.

In DNA form, the CDR3 reads TGTGCCAGCAGCTTTGGGGCCGACTCCTACGAGCAGTACGTC. Its translation: CASSFGADSYEQYV. V and J are TRBV11-3 and TRBJ2-7; D possibly corresponds to TRBD1 (5 bases). The V and J ends lost 3 bases and 0 bases respectively, with 9 bases between them. There are 14 residues in the CDR3. Per germline, CDR1 SGHNT and CDR2 YENEEA.

This sequence joins TRBV5-6 and TRBJ1-1, with 7 bases aligning to TRBD1. Germline lookup yields CDR1 SGHDT and CDR2 YYEEEE. The CDR3 covers 15 residues. The V gene end was trimmed by 2 bases and the J gene end by 0 bases; junction bases not matched to a gene: 4. In DNA form, the CDR3 reads TGTGCCAGCAGCTTCGGAGGGACAGTGAACACTGAAGCTTTCTTT. It is translated as CASSFGGTVNTEAFF.

The chain recombines TRBV19 with TRBJ2-1; TRBD2 matches at 7 bases. In germline, CDR1 is LNHDA, CDR2 SQIVND (reference sequence). Trimming removed 6 bases from V and 15 bases from J; junction bases left unmatched: 14. The CDR3 is 13 amino acids. The CDR3 region is CASSTAGRAFTFF. The CDR3 region has the DNA TGTGCCAGTAGCACAGCGGGGCGGGCCTTTACGTTCTTC.

The chain employs TRBV10-3 and TRBJ2-7; the D gene is possibly TRBD1 (6 bases). The CDR3 has 12 amino acids. Looked up from germline, CDR1 is ENHRY and CDR2 is SYGVKD. Between the trimmed V and J ends, which lost 2 bases and 4 bases, there was a span of 6 bases. CDR3 protein: CAISETGYEQYF. The CDR3 coding sequence is TGTGCCATCAGTGAGACAGGGTACGAGCAGTACTTC.